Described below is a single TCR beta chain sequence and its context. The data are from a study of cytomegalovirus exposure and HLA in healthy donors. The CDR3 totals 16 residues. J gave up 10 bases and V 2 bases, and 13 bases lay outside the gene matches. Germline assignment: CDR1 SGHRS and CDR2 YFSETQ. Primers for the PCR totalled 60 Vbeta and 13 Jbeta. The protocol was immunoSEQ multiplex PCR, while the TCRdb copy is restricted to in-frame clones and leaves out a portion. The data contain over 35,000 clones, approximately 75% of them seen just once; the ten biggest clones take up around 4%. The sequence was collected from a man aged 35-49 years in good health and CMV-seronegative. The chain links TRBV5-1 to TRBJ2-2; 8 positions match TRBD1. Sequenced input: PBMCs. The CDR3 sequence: CASSLIGQGVLEELFF. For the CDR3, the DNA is TGCGCCAGCAGCTTAATAGGACAGGGAGTTCTAGAGGAGCTGTTTTTT.